One sample yielded the 21 T cell receptor beta chains listed below, sequenced in a study of a mutant IDH1 vaccine in newly diagnosed glioma. Time point: week 5, during vaccination. Every vaccine dose comprised 300 ug of mutant IDH1 20-mer peptide plus topical imiquimod. Their antigen targets remain unknown. The table came from immunoSEQ multiplex PCR; TCRdb's copy has only in-frame clones and leaves some out. Among 60,000 or so clones listed, approximately 79% were seen once. The specimen was PBMCs, collected from a glioma patient whose treatment included an IDH1 peptide vaccine. These TCRs come from a woman under 30 with glioma. Some clones in this sample may be carry-over from other donors' samples.

The chain has TRBV13 and TRBJ2-3; D not resolved. Germline CDR1 is PRHDT and CDR2 is FYEKMQ (reference sequence). Trimming removed 1 base at V and 2 bases at J, with 16 bases between. There are 17 residues in the CDR3. Here the CDR3 DNA reads TGTGCCAGCAGCTTAGTGGGCTATCCTGAGGCCACAGATACGCAGTATTTT. Protein sequence: CASSLVGYPEATDTQYF.

The chain couples TRBV4-1 to TRBJ2-7; D tentatively reads TRBD1 or TRBD2 (5 bases each). Trimming stripped 0 bases from V and 0 bases from J, with 12 bases between. In germline, CDR1 is MGHRA, CDR2 YSYEKL. The CDR3 contains 16 residues. CDR3 protein: CASSQDLGVSSYEQYF. The CDR3 bases are TGCGCCAGCAGCCAAGATCTGGGGGTGAGCTCCTACGAGCAGTACTTC.

This chain connects TRBV4-3 to TRBJ2-1; possibly TRBD1 or TRBD2 for D (5 bases each). The CDR3 contains 15 residues. The V gene lost 0 bases and the J gene lost 2 bases, with 8 bases spanning the gap. Germline loops: CDR1 LGHNA, CDR2 YSLEER. The CDR3 loop is CASSQDSGPYNEQFF. The CDR3 coding sequence is TGCGCCAGCAGCCAAGATTCGGGACCCTACAATGAGCAGTTCTTC.

V gene TRBV4-1 combines with J gene TRBJ2-7, with D perhaps given as TRBD1 or TRBD2 (5 bases each). This CDR3 region has 14 residues. V lost 5 bases to trimming and J lost 0 bases, with 11 bases between them. Germline V gives CDR1 MGHRA, CDR2 YSYEKL. CDR3 in DNA: TGCGCCAGCAGCATTCGGGACGGCTCCTACGAGCAGTACTTC. Translating gives CASSIRDGSYEQYF.

V is TRBV4-2 and J is TRBJ2-2; 10 nucleotides line up with TRBD2. The V segment lost 5 bases and the J segment 4 bases; nucleotides outside the gene matches: 10. This CDR3 region has 17 residues. Per the germline V gene, CDR1 is LGHNA and CDR2 is YNFKEQ. DNA of the CDR3: TGTGCCAGCAGCTACGAAGGAGCGGGAGGGCCCACCGGGGAGCTGTTTTTT. Residues: CASSYEGAGGPTGELFF.

This sequence joins TRBV6-1 and TRBJ2-5; 11 positions agree with TRBD1. The germline V gene has CDR1 MNHNS and CDR2 SASEGT. Losses at the gene ends were 4 bases for V and 0 bases for J; bases not matched to a gene: 1. The CDR3 totals 15 residues. CDR3 DNA sequence: TGTGCCAGCAGTGGGGACAGGGGGTACCAAGAGACCCAGTACTTC. Its translation is CASSGDRGYQETQYF.

This chain uses TRBV7-2 with TRBJ2-1, with 7 bases matching TRBD1. Looked up from germline, CDR1 is SGHTA and CDR2 is FQGNSA. The V and J ends lost 5 bases and 0 bases, in that order; junction bases with no gene match: 16. The CDR3 has 19 amino acids. The chain's CDR3 is CASSPMGPRQGGSYNEQFF. The CDR3 nucleotides read TGTGCCAGCAGCCCAATGGGGCCCCGACAGGGCGGCTCCTACAATGAGCAGTTCTTC.

The chain has TRBV6-1 and TRBJ2-3; a possible D gene is TRBD2 (5 bases). CDR3 length: 10 amino acids. Germline V gives CDR1 MNHNS, CDR2 SASEGT. V lost 7 bases, J lost 11 bases, and 10 bases lay in between. CDR3 sequence: CASNLGVQYF. Written as DNA, the CDR3 is TGTGCCAGCAACCTCGGGGTGCAGTATTTT.

The gene calls are TRBV7-9 and TRBJ1-1; D is ambiguous. The length of the CDR3 is 16 residues. V dropped 0 bases and J dropped 6 bases, with 17 bases sitting between them. Germline CDR1 is SEHNR and CDR2 is FQNEAQ (reference sequence). The CDR3 DNA reads TGTGCCAGCAGCTTAGCGCGGCACCCGAAGGACCCTGAAGCTTTCTTT. Translating it yields CASSLARHPKDPEAFF. Using reference TRBV7-9 and TRBJ1-1 for the parts outside the CDR3, the full variable domain is DTGVSQNPRHKITKRGQNVTFRCDPISEHNRLYWYRQTLGQGPEFLTYFQNEAQLEKSRLLSDRFSAERPKGSFSTLEIQRTEQGDSAMYLCASSLARHPKDPEAFFGQGTRLTVV.

V is TRBV29-1 and J is TRBJ2-4; the D gene is possibly TRBD2 (7 bases). The CDR3 is 13 residues long. Per germline, CDR1 SQVTM and CDR2 ANQGSEA. Trimming removed 7 bases from V and 9 bases from J, with 19 bases in between. The CDR3 nucleotides read TGCAGCGGCCTCTCGGGGGGCGGGGGCATTCAGTACTTC. As protein: CSGLSGGGGIQYF.

V and J are TRBV9 and TRBJ1-3; D may be TRBD1 (6 bases). Per germline, CDR1 SGDLS and CDR2 YYNGEE. V was clipped by 0 bases and J by 4 bases, with 14 bases between them. The length of the CDR3 is 16 residues. The CDR3 here is CASSVESQGTGNTIYF. The DNA for the CDR3 is TGTGCCAGCAGCGTAGAATCCCAGGGGACGGGAAACACCATATATTTT.

This chain connects TRBV14 to TRBJ2-1; 8 nucleotides match TRBD2. The CDR3 spans 15 residues. Germline V gene data show CDR1 as SGHDN and CDR2 as FVKESK. V shed 4 bases and J 0 bases; nucleotides not matched to a gene: 2. CDR3 nucleotide sequence: TGTGCCAGCAGCCCAGCGGGAGCCTCCTACAATGAGCAGTTCTTC. This encodes CASSPAGASYNEQFF.

The chain carries TRBV2 and TRBJ2-5; TRBD2 matches at 11 bases. Germline CDR1 reads SNHLY; CDR2 reads FYNNEI. Losses at the gene ends were 6 bases for V and 2 bases for J; bases not matched to a gene: 5. The CDR3 consists of 15 residues. In DNA form, the CDR3 reads TGTGCCAGCAGCGGGCGGACTAGCGGGCAAGAGACCCAGTACTTC. It specifies CASSGRTSGQETQYF.

This clone was counted once. The chain links TRBV25-1 to TRBJ1-2, with D perhaps TRBD1 (5 bases). Germline assignment: CDR1 MGHDK and CDR2 SYGVNS. V lost 3 bases and J lost 6, with 14 bases in between. The CDR3 contains 14 residues. CDR3 nucleotide sequence: TGTGCCAGCAGTGAGTCAGGGTACCGCCATGGCTACACCTTC. It codes for CASSESGYRHGYTF.

The rearrangement uses TRBV10-3 and TRBJ2-7; D remains unclear. Germline CDR1 reads ENHRY; CDR2 reads SYGVKD. The CDR3 runs to 11 residues. Trimming pared 8 bases from V and 2 bases from J, leaving 7 bases between. The CDR3 sequence: CAIGQAYEQYF. Here the CDR3 DNA reads TGTGCCATCGGGCAGGCCTACGAGCAGTACTTC.

This clone was found once. V is TRBV10-3 and J is TRBJ1-1, with TRBD1 matching 8 bases. This CDR3 contains 16 residues. V gave up 5 bases and J gave up 4 bases; unmatched junction bases: 12. In germline, CDR1 is ENHRY, CDR2 SYGVKD. The CDR3 is CAISSLGTGGSTEAFF. The CDR3, as DNA: TGTGCCATCAGTTCTCTCGGGACAGGTGGTAGCACTGAAGCTTTCTTT.

The rearrangement joins TRBV7-9 to TRBJ2-7; D unresolved. Germline CDR1 reads SEHNR; CDR2 reads FQNEAQ (reference sequence). Deletions cut 5 bases from V and 3 bases from J, with 11 bases between. The CDR3 is made up of 13 amino acids. The CDR3 DNA sequence: TGTGCCAGCAGCGCGCCGGACCGCTACGAGCAGTACTTC. Its translation: CASSAPDRYEQYF.

This chain joins TRBV7-2 and TRBJ2-1, with 10 bases aligning to TRBD2. Germline V gene lookup returns CDR1 SGHTA and CDR2 FQGNSA. This CDR3 comprises 19 residues. V was clipped by 0 bases and J by 4 bases; unmatched bases: 12. Written as DNA, the CDR3 is TGTGCCAGCAGCTTAGCCGTCACGGCGGGACTAGCGAATTACAATGAGCAGTTCTTC. Residues: CASSLAVTAGLANYNEQFF.

The J gene is TRBJ2-2, the V gene TRBV6-1; 8 nucleotides align to TRBD1. The CDR3 loop spans 15 amino acids. CDR1 MNHNS and CDR2 SASEGT come from the germline V gene. After removal of 5 bases from V and 1 base from J, the junction contained 3 bases not matched to a gene. The CDR3 sequence: CASSRTGWNTGELFF. CDR3 coding DNA: TGTGCCAGCAGTCGGACAGGGTGGAACACCGGGGAGCTGTTTTTT.

The chain employs TRBV4-3 and TRBJ1-1; maybe TRBD1 (5 bases). This CDR3 region has 11 residues. Germline CDR1 reads LGHNA; CDR2 reads YSLEER. V lost 5 bases and J lost 7, with 8 bases in between. In nucleotides, the CDR3 is TGCGCCAGCAGCTCCCAGGGTGAAGCTTTCTTT. Its protein is CASSSQGEAFF.

The chain combines TRBV19 with TRBJ1-2; a possible D gene is TRBD1 (5 bases). Germline V gene sequence: CDR1 LNHDA, CDR2 SQIVND (reference sequence). The CDR3 loop spans 14 amino acids. The V and J ends lost 9 bases and 4 bases respectively, with 18 bases between them. In DNA form, the CDR3 reads TGTGCCAGCCTTCTGACGGGACCATTCTATGGCTACACCTTC. Its translation is CASLLTGPFYGYTF.